This T cell receptor (beta chain) was identified in a study of beta chain features in type 1 diabetes. Study at large: Healthy donors, compared against patients, showed similar age, gender and cell yields. Regarding the study as a whole: cDNA-based sequencing might over-represent cells highly expressing TCR. TCRB CDR3 length was moderately but significantly reduced in all four CD4+ subsets of Type 1 diabetes patients.

What was sequenced were expressed TCRB transcripts, since all of the isolated RNA had been reverse transcribed. Sequencing was performed with immunoSEQ multiplex PCR; in TCRdb, only in-frame clones are kept and a portion is missing. The profile shows 300,000 to 400,000 clones, 9.3% of them singletons. CD4+ naive, central memory, regulatory and stem cell-like memory subsets were isolated by sorting on CD45RO/CCR7/CD25/CD127/CD95/CD27. The V and J ends lost 3 bases and 1 base, in that order; junction bases with no gene match: 10. CDR3 length: 17 residues. Germline V lookup: CDR1 LNHDA, CDR2 SQIVND (reference sequence). This clone was seen only a few times. As yet, its antigen is unknown.

This clonotype was sampled from a man aged 25 to 45 with type 1 diabetes. V gene TRBV19 combines with J gene TRBJ2-3; 7 bases fit TRBD2. The sequencing input was central memory CD4+ T cells from blood. CDR3 loop: CASSIWAGVAGTDTQYF. DNA for the CDR3: TGTGCCAGTAGTATCTGGGCGGGAGTAGCGGGCACAGATACGCAGTATTTT.